A single sample gave rise to the 32 T cell receptor beta chains below, sequenced in a study of T-cell memory formation after mild COVID-19. MiXCR, run by TCRdb on the 5' RACE reads, gives a single entry per CDR3 protein. This table holds 350,000 or so distinct CDR3 sequences, 10% to 15% found once. The sequenced sample was PBMCs or a T cell subset sorted from them (not recorded which). These receptors all stem from a man in his late teens or twenties who had mild COVID-19 (a few samples of this study predate the infection). Cell type and time point are not known.

V and J are TRBV3-1 and TRBJ2-4, with TRBD2 identical over 10 bases. The CDR3 sequence is 14 residues long. J lost 8 bases, V lost 4 bases, and 5 bases had no gene match. The V gene's germline CDR1 is LGHDT and CDR2 YNNKEL (reference sequence). The CDR3 here is CASSPSGTSDIQYF. The CDR3, as DNA: TGTGCCAGCAGCCCCTCCGGGACTAGCGACATTCAGTACTTC. Supplemented by reference TRBV3-1 and TRBJ2-4, the full variable domain reads DTAVSQTPKYLVTQMGNDKSIKCEQNLGHDTMYWYKQDSKKFLKIMFSYNNKELIINETVPNRFSPKSPDKAHLNLHINSLELGDSAVYFCASSPSGTSDIQYFGAGTRLSVL.

This clonotype has a handful of counts. This chain joins TRBV6-5 and TRBJ1-2, with 8 bases fitting TRBD1. The CDR3 totals 14 residues. After removal of 5 bases from V and 7 bases from J, the junction contained 9 bases not matched to a gene. CDR1 is MNHEY, CDR2 SVGAGI, per germline. CDR3 sequence reads: CASSPQGVRLGYTF. The CDR3 DNA reads as TGTGCCAGCAGTCCACAGGGGGTTCGACTTGGCTACACCTTC.

This chain links TRBV28 with TRBJ1-6, with 12 bases identical to TRBD1. V was clipped by 5 bases and J by 7 bases; unmatched bases: 3. This CDR3 is built from 15 residues. Germline V CDR1 and CDR2: MDHEN, SYDVKM. CDR3 amino acids: CASSRDRGPNSPLHF. The DNA of the CDR3 is TGTGCCAGCAGTCGGGACAGGGGGCCCAATTCACCCCTCCACTTT.

This clonotype was seen a few times. The chain recombines TRBV7-2 with TRBJ2-5; D is possibly TRBD1 or TRBD2 (6 bases each). This CDR3 region has 11 residues. V lost 9 bases to trimming and J lost 14 bases, with 19 bases between them. CDR1 is SGHTA, CDR2 FQGNSA, per germline. The CDR3 sequence: CASLGGSGPYF. In DNA form, the CDR3 reads TGTGCCAGTTTGGGGGGCAGCGGTCCTTACTTC.

This clonotype was seen only a few times. The chain employs TRBV20-1 and TRBJ1-1, with a weak D call TRBD1 (6 bases). Trimming removed 0 bases from V and 5 bases from J, with 10 bases in between. The CDR3 spans 13 residues. Germline V CDR1 and CDR2: DFQATT, SNEGSKA (reference sequence). CDR3: CSAREEGGTEAFF. The CDR3 DNA is TGCAGTGCTAGAGAGGAGGGGGGGACTGAAGCTTTCTTT.

This chain connects TRBV5-4 to TRBJ2-1; 10 positions match TRBD2. CDR1 and CDR2 from the germline V gene are SGHNT and YYREEE (reference sequence). Germline trimming cut 4 bases from V and 6 bases from J; bases unmatched to any gene: 4. CDR3 length: 14 amino acids. CDR3 protein: CASSRTSGANEQFF. The DNA of the CDR3 is TGTGCCAGCAGCCGGACTAGCGGCGCCAATGAGCAGTTCTTC.

Only a few counts were recorded for this clonotype. The chain links TRBV5-1 to TRBJ1-6; perhaps TRBD1 as D (6 bases). CDR1 is SGHRS and CDR2 is YFSETQ in the germline V gene. CDR3 size: 14 residues. Trimming took 3 bases from V and 8 from J, leaving 12 bases between them. CDR3 protein: CASSSGQLDSPLHF. CDR3 nucleotide sequence: TGCGCCAGCAGCTCAGGACAGCTGGATTCACCCCTCCACTTT.

This clonotype was seen at least ten times. This rearrangement joins TRBV24-1 to TRBJ2-1; TRBD1 is a possible D gene (5 bases). Per germline, CDR1 KGHDR and CDR2 SFDVKD. The CDR3 length is 17 residues. V was pared by 0 bases and J by 0 bases, with 11 bases between. CDR3 DNA sequence: TGTGCCACCAGTGATTTGTCAGGGTCGAGCTCCTACAATGAGCAGTTCTTC. Amino acids: CATSDLSGSSSYNEQFF.

This clonotype was detected many times. The chain uses TRBV9 and TRBJ2-5; a possible D gene is TRBD2 (5 bases). Germline-derived CDR1 and CDR2 are SGDLS and YYNGEE. The CDR3 totals 14 residues. V lost 5 bases and J lost 2, with 13 bases in between. The CDR3 DNA reads TGTGCCAGCAGTGAAACCGGGGTTCAAGAGACCCAGTACTTC. Translation: CASSETGVQETQYF.

This clonotype showed up just a few times. This sequence joins TRBV29-1 and TRBJ1-5, with D possibly being TRBD1 (5 bases). Trimming left V 4 bases short and J 0 bases short, with 10 bases between. Germline V gives CDR1 SQVTM, CDR2 ANQGSEA. The CDR3 sequence is 14 residues long. As DNA, the CDR3 is TGCAGCGTTGTTATGGGGGATAGCAATCAGCCCCAGCATTTT. It encodes CSVVMGDSNQPQHF.

This clonotype has ten or more counts. The chain has TRBV12-3 or TRBV12-4 and TRBJ2-2, with TRBD1 matching over 7 bases. Trimming took 5 bases from V and 2 from J; bases not matched to a gene: 5. The CDR3 is 15 residues long. CDR3 DNA sequence: TGTGCCAGCAGTCCGTGGACAGGCAACACCGGGGAGCTGTTTTTT. It encodes CASSPWTGNTGELFF.

This clonotype was counted a single time. The chain is built from TRBV7-3 and TRBJ2-2, with D hard to call. CDR1 SGHTA and CDR2 FQGTGA come from the germline V gene. Trimming pared 7 bases from V and 1 base from J, leaving 13 bases between. This CDR3 comprises 15 residues. CDR3 in amino acids: CASTPSGLNTGELFF. CDR3 nucleotides: TGTGCCAGCACCCCATCCGGGTTGAACACCGGGGAGCTGTTTTTT.

V and J are TRBV12-3 or TRBV12-4 and TRBJ2-4, with TRBD1 identical over 8 bases. CDR3 length equals 17 residues. J lost 1 base, V lost 5 bases, and 10 bases had no gene match. The CDR3 reads CASSVYRDRFAKNIQYF. Here the CDR3 DNA reads TGTGCCAGCAGTGTTTACCGGGACAGGTTTGCCAAAAACATTCAGTACTTC.

This chain joins TRBV3-1 and TRBJ2-5; D gene unclear. Per germline, CDR1 LGHDT and CDR2 YNNKEL (reference sequence). V shed 4 bases and J shed 5 bases, with 14 bases lying between them. The CDR3 runs 14 residues. The CDR3 region is CASSLGGQSETQYF. CDR3 in DNA: TGTGCCAGCAGCCTAGGTGGTCAATCGGAGACCCAGTACTTC.

This clonotype was observed a few times. The chain uses TRBV5-1 and TRBJ1-1; D might be TRBD1 (6 bases). The V end lost 3 bases, the J end lost 0 bases, and 9 bases lay between the germline ends. Germline V gives CDR1 SGHRS, CDR2 YFSETQ. The CDR3 is 14 amino acids. The CDR3 is CASSWGHLNTEAFF. CDR3 DNA: TGCGCCAGCAGCTGGGGACACCTGAACACTGAAGCTTTCTTT.

This clonotype was seen a few times. The CDR3: CASSLLKGPTEAFF. In nucleotides, the CDR3 is TGCGCCAGCAGCTTGCTCAAGGGGCCCACTGAAGCTTTCTTT. The rearrangement links TRBV5-1 to TRBJ1-1; D perhaps matches TRBD1 (5 bases). The CDR3 runs 14 residues. Germline assignment: CDR1 SGHRS and CDR2 YFSETQ. V lost 1 base, J lost 4 bases, and 11 bases lay in between.

This chain joins TRBV7-9 and TRBJ2-4; D ambiguous. V dropped 1 base and J dropped 5 bases, with 9 bases sitting between them. The CDR3 extends over 14 amino acids. Germline values: CDR1 SEHNR, CDR2 FQNEAQ (reference sequence). The CDR3: CASSLEGSQNIQYF. The CDR3 DNA is TGTGCCAGCAGCTTAGAAGGCAGTCAAAACATTCAGTACTTC.

This sequence joins TRBV9 and TRBJ2-3; no reliable D call. The V end was cut by 0 bases, the J end by 5 bases, with 7 bases between. This CDR3 has 13 amino acids. Looked up from germline, CDR1 is SGDLS and CDR2 is YYNGEE. CDR3 loop: CASSVGLQDTQYF. The DNA for the CDR3 is TGTGCCAGCAGCGTAGGTTTACAAGATACGCAGTATTTT.

This clonotype was detected many times. V and J are TRBV12-3 or TRBV12-4 and TRBJ1-5; tentatively, D is TRBD1 (6 bases). V was cut by 8 bases and J by 7 bases, with 15 bases left in between. CDR3 length: 13 amino acids. CDR3 sequence: CASGQQGGQPQHF. CDR3 DNA: TGTGCCAGCGGACAACAGGGAGGCCAGCCCCAGCATTTT.

This clonotype was detected a few times. The rearrangement links TRBV4-1 to TRBJ1-1; D possibly corresponds to TRBD1 (5 bases). The CDR3 totals 14 residues. The germline CDR1 and CDR2 sequences are MGHRA and YSYEKL. The V and J ends lost 4 bases and 2 bases respectively, with 11 bases between them. The CDR3 DNA sequence: TGCGCCAGCAGCCCAGTGAGGGGAAACACTGAAGCTTTCTTT. Amino acid sequence: CASSPVRGNTEAFF.

J is TRBJ2-3 and V is TRBV29-1; D ambiguous. V dropped 2 bases and J dropped 1 base, with 10 bases sitting between them. CDR1 is SQVTM and CDR2 is ANQGSEA in the germline V gene. The CDR3 extends over 14 amino acids. The CDR3 spells CSVETVDRTDTQYF. CDR3 sequence (DNA): TGCAGCGTTGAAACTGTCGACCGCACAGATACGCAGTATTTT.

In its sample, this clonotype was seen a few times. The chain joins TRBV2 to TRBJ2-7, with 8 bases matching TRBD1. In germline, CDR1 is SNHLY, CDR2 FYNNEI. The CDR3 extends over 13 amino acids. V trimming: 5 bases; J trimming: 11 bases; junction bases outside the gene matches: 11. The CDR3 loop is CASSTLRGQEEYF. CDR3 bases: TGTGCCAGCAGTACCCTTAGGGGACAGGAAGAGTACTTC.

This clonotype was observed a handful of times. The chain employs TRBV30 and TRBJ1-1; D might be TRBD1 (5 bases). CDR3 size: 13 residues. The V gene lost 5 bases and the J gene lost 5 bases, with 15 bases spanning the gap. CDR1 and CDR2 (germline): GTSNPN, SVGIG (reference sequence). The CDR3 coding sequence is TGTGCCTGGTCTTCCCAGGGAAGGACTGAAGCTTTCTTT. Translation gives CAWSSQGRTEAFF.

The rearrangement links TRBV7-8 to TRBJ1-5; 9 bases align to TRBD1. Germline V gives CDR1 SGHVS, CDR2 FQNEAQ. Trimming cost V 6 bases and J 9 bases; bases outside gene matches: 9. CDR3 length equals 14 residues. This CDR3 is CASSTRTGERPQHF. CDR3 DNA sequence: TGTGCCAGCAGTACAAGGACAGGGGAACGGCCCCAGCATTTT.

This clonotype was seen a handful of times. The rearrangement joins TRBV3-1 to TRBJ1-4, with D possibly being TRBD1 (6 bases). V was shortened by 2 bases and J by 3 bases, with 13 bases between the two germline ends. Germline-derived CDR1 and CDR2 are LGHDT and YNNKEL (reference sequence). CDR3 length: 16 amino acids. The CDR3 sequence: CASSQSTGRPNEKLFF. CDR3 DNA: TGTGCCAGCAGCCAATCCACAGGGAGGCCTAATGAAAAACTGTTTTTT.

The chain links TRBV5-1 to TRBJ2-2; tentatively, D is TRBD1 (6 bases). The V gene lost 4 bases and the J gene lost 5 bases, with 15 bases spanning the gap. This CDR3 spans 15 amino acids. The V gene's germline CDR1 is SGHRS and CDR2 YFSETQ. CDR3 coding DNA: TGCGCCAGCAGCGTGGTGGGGGCGCATACCGGGGAGCTGTTTTTT. Amino acid sequence: CASSVVGAHTGELFF.

V gene TRBV7-2 combines with J gene TRBJ2-1; D is perhaps TRBD2 (6 bases). V was shortened by 6 bases and J by 5 bases, with 14 bases between the two germline ends. Germline lookup yields CDR1 SGHTA and CDR2 FQGNSA. The CDR3 totals 14 residues. This chain's CDR3 is CASSPAGSHNEQFF. The DNA of the CDR3 is TGTGCCAGCAGTCCGGCGGGGTCCCACAATGAGCAGTTCTTC.

This clonotype turned up a few times. The CDR3 DNA follows: TGTGCCAGCAGCAATCGCCAGCCCGGGGTTGCAGATACGCAGTATTTT. This sequence encodes CASSNRQPGVADTQYF. The chain recombines TRBV7-9 with TRBJ2-3; TRBD2 is a possible D gene (5 bases). This CDR3 contains 16 residues. Germline lookup yields CDR1 SEHNR and CDR2 FQNEAQ (reference sequence). V lost 5 bases and J lost 4, with 19 bases in between.

The chain employs TRBV28 and TRBJ2-5; TRBD1 matches 8 bases. Germline V gives CDR1 MDHEN, CDR2 SYDVKM. CDR3 length equals 15 residues. Losses at the gene ends were 7 bases for V and 5 bases for J; bases not matched to a gene: 12. CDR3 in DNA: TGTGCCAGCACCGAGGGCGGGACAGGTCGCGAGACCCAGTACTTC. It is translated as CASTEGGTGRETQYF.

V usage is TRBV5-1 and J usage is TRBJ2-5, with 9 bases identical to TRBD1. The CDR3 spans 15 residues. Germline assignment: CDR1 SGHRS and CDR2 YFSETQ. V shed 3 bases and J 6 bases; nucleotides not matched to a gene: 9. The CDR3 region is CASSSGPQGAKTQYF. The CDR3, as DNA: TGCGCCAGCAGCTCGGGCCCACAGGGGGCTAAGACCCAGTACTTC.

This clonotype appeared a few times. The V gene is TRBV19, the J gene TRBJ2-5, with D unresolved. CDR1 is LNHDA, CDR2 SQIVND, per germline (reference sequence). This CDR3 spans 14 amino acids. V lost 3 bases, J lost 3 bases, and 11 bases lay in between. The CDR3 nucleotides read TGTGCCAGTAGTATTATGAGCTCCAAAGAGACCCAGTACTTC. Translating it yields CASSIMSSKETQYF.

This clonotype showed up just a few times. The CDR3 sequence: CASSWGYTDTQYF. The CDR3 coding sequence is TGTGCCAGCAGCTGGGGATACACAGATACGCAGTATTTT. The V gene is TRBV5-6, the J gene TRBJ2-3; D is unclear. This CDR3 spans 13 amino acids. Trimming pared 3 bases from V and 2 bases from J, leaving 7 bases between. The germline CDR1 and CDR2 sequences are SGHDT and YYEEEE. The full variable domain, in which reference TRBV5-6 and TRBJ2-3 provide the parts outside the CDR3, is DAGVTQSPTHLIKTRGQQVTLRCSPKSGHDTVSWYQQALGQGPQFIFQYYEEEERQRGNFPDRFSGHQFPNYSSELNVNALLLGDSALYLCASSWGYTDTQYFGPGTRLTVL.